This T cell receptor (beta chain) derives from a study of vaccination effects on CD4 cells after COVID-19. Overall study findings and caveats: Few convalescent patients and no early post-infection timepoints were included in the study. Substantial clonal contraction characterized both infection- and vaccine-induced clones late after vaccination.

About this clone: The antigen remains undetermined.

Sequencing followed a ViraFEST assay step that expanded antigen-specific CD4+ T cells with viral peptide pools. Culturing for about 9 days preceded CD4+ T cell isolation. The cohort was immunized with two doses of either the BNT162b2 or mRNA-1273 vaccine. Assay used: immunoSEQ multiplex PCR; TCRdb lists only in-frame clones, some missing. The table has 80,000 to 95,000 clones, roughly 80% seen once; the top ten hold roughly 1.1%. Source: CD4+ T cells from PBMCs cultured with HCoV-OC43 spike peptides, taken after COVID-19 vaccination. Subset of the sample: HCoV-OC43 spike overlapping peptide pool stimulation. The sequence was collected from a human donor who received a COVID-19 vaccine.

The CDR3 nucleotides read TGTGCCAGCCACCGGGACGTAGAATCGGTGCAGTACGTC. Protein product: CASHRDVESVQYV. The genes are TRBV2 and TRBJ2-7; D is tentatively TRBD1 or TRBD2 (5 bases each). Trimming left V 8 bases short and J 9 bases short, with 20 bases between. CDR3 length: 13 amino acids. From germline, CDR1 is SNHLY and CDR2 FYNNEI.